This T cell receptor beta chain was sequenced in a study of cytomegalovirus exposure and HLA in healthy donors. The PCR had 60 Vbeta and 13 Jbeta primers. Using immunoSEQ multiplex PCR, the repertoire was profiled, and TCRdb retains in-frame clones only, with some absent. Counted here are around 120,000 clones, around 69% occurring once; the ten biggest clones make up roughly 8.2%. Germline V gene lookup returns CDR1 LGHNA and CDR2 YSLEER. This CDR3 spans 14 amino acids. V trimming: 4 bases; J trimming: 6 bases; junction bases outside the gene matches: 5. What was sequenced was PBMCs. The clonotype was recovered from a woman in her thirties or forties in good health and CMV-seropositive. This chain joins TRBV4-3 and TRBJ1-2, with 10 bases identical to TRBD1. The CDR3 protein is CASSRSTGGDGYTF. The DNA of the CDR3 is TGCGCCAGCAGCCGGTCGACAGGGGGCGATGGCTACACCTTC.